This TCR beta chain comes out of a study of blood T cell repertoires in COVID-19. For the study at large: T cells, B-cell-depleted T cells, or PBMCs provided the cDNA or gDNA that served as material.

The CDR3 consists of 14 residues. The V and J ends lost 0 bases and 7 bases, in that order; junction bases with no gene match: 2. Germline assignment: CDR1 SEHNR and CDR2 FQNEAQ (reference sequence). The table came from immunoSEQ multiplex PCR; TCRdb's copy has only in-frame clones and leaves some out. In the table there are around 97,000 clones, about 87% of which are singletons. Sequencing used peripheral blood. This clonotype was sampled from a human donor in a cohort sampled during active or convalescent COVID-19. This sequence joins TRBV7-9 and TRBJ2-1; the match to TRBD2 covers 8 bases. The CDR3 reads CASSLARGGNEQFF. The CDR3, as DNA: TGTGCCAGCAGCTTAGCCCGGGGGGGGAATGAGCAGTTCTTC.